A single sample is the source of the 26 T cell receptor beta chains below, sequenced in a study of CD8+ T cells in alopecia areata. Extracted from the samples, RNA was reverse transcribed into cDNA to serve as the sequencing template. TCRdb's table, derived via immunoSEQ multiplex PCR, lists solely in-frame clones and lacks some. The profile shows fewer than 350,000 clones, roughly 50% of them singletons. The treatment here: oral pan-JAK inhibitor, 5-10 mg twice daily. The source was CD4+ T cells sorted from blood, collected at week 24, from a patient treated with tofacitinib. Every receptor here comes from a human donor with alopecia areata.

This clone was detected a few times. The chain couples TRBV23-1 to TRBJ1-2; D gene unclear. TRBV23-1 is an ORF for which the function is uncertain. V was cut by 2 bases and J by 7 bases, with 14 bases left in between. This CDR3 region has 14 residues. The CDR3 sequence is CASSQPAGRAGYTF. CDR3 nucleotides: TGCGCCAGCAGTCAACCGGCCGGGAGAGCTGGCTACACCTTC.

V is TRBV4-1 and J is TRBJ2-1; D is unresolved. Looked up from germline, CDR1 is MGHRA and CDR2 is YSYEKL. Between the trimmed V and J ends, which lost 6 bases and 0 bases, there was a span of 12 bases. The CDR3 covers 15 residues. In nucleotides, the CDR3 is TGCGCCAGCAGAAGTGTGGCAGGCTCCTACAATGAGCAGTTCTTC. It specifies CASRSVAGSYNEQFF.

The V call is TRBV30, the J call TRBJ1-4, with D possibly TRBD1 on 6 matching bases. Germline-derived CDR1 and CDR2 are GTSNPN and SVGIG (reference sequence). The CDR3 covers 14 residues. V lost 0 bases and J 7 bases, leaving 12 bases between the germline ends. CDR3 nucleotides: TGTGCCTGGAGTGTTTCGGGGGGCGGTGAAAAACTGTTTTTT. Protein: CAWSVSGGGEKLFF.

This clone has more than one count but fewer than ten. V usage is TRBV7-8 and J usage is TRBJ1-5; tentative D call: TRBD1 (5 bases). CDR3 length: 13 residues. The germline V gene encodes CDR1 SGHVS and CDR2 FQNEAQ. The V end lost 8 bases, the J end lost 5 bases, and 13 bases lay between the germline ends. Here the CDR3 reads CASSKVGDQPQHF. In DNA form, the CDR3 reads TGTGCCAGCTCGAAGGTGGGGGATCAGCCCCAGCATTTT.

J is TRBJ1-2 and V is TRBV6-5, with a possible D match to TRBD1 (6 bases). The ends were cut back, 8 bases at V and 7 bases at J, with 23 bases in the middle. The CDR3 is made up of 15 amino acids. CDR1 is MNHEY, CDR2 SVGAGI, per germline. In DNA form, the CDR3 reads TGTGCCAGCTACTCGGGGGGGCAGCGGAGGGTTGGCTACACCTTC. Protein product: CASYSGGQRRVGYTF.

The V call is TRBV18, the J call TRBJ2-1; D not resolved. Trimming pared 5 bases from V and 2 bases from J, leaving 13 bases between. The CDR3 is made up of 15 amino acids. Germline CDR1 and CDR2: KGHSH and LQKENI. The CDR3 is CASSSPSGPYNEQFF. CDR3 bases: TGTGCCAGCTCAAGCCCGTCCGGTCCCTACAATGAGCAGTTCTTC.

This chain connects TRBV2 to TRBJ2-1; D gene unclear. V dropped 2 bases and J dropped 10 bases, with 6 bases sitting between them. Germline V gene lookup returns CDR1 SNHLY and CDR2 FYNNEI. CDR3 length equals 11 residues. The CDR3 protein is CASSEIAEQFF. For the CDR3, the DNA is TGTGCCAGCAGTGAAATCGCGGAGCAGTTCTTC.

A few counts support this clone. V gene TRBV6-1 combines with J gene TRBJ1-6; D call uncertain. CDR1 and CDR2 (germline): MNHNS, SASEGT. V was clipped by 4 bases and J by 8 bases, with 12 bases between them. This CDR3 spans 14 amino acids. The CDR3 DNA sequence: TGTGCCAGCAGTGGGGTAGGCCACTATTCACCCCTCCACTTT. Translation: CASSGVGHYSPLHF.

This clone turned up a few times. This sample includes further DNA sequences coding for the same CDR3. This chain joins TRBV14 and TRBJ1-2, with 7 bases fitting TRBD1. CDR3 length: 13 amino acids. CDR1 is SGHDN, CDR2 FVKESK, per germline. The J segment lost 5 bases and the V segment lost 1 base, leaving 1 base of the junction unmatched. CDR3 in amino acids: CASSQGQGYGYTF. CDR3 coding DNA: TGTGCCAGCAGCCAAGGACAGGGTTATGGCTACACCTTC. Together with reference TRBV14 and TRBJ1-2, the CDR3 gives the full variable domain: EAGVTQFPSHSVIEKGQTVTLRCDPISGHDNLYWYRRVMGKEIKFLLHFVKESKQDESGMPNNRFLAERTGGTYSTLKVQPAELEDSGVYFCASSQGQGYGYTFGSGTRLTVV.

The CDR3 reads CASSLTRVTTGELFF. The CDR3 coding sequence is TGCGCCAGCAGCTTGACCAGGGTAACCACCGGGGAGCTGTTTTTT. This rearrangement joins TRBV5-1 to TRBJ2-2; maybe TRBD1 (5 bases). The CDR3 length is 15 residues. V lost 1 base to trimming and J lost 4 bases, with 11 bases between them. The germline V gene has CDR1 SGHRS and CDR2 YFSETQ.

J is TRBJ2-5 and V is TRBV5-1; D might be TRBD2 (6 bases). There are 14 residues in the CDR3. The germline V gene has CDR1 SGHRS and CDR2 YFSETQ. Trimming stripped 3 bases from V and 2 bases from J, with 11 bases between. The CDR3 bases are TGCGCCAGCAGCTCTGGGACTTTACAAGAGACCCAGTACTTC. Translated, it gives CASSSGTLQETQYF. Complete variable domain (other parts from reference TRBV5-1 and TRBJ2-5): KAGVTQTPRYLIKTRGQQVTLSCSPISGHRSVSWYQQTPGQGLQFLFEYFSETQRNKGNFPGRFSGRQFSNSRSEMNVSTLELGDSALYLCASSSGTLQETQYFGPGTRLLVL.

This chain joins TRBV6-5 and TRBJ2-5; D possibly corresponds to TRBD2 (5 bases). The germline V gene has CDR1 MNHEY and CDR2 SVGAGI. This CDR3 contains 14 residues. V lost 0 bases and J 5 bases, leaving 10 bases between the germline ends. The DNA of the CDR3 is TGTGCCAGCAGTTACTCGAGGGCTATTGAGACCCAGTACTTC. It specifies CASSYSRAIETQYF.

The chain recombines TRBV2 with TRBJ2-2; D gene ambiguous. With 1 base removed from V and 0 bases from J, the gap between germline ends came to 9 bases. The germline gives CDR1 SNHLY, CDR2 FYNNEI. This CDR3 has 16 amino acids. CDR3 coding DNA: TGTGCCAGCAGTGAAGAGGCACAGACGAACACCGGGGAGCTGTTTTTT. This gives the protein CASSEEAQTNTGELFF.

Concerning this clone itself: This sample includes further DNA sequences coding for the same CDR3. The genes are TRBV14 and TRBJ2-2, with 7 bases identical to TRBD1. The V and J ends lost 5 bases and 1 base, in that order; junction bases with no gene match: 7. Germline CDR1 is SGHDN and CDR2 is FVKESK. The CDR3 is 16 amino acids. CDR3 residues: CASSLRTGRNTGELFF. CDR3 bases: TGTGCCAGCAGCTTACGGACAGGACGGAACACCGGGGAGCTGTTTTTT.

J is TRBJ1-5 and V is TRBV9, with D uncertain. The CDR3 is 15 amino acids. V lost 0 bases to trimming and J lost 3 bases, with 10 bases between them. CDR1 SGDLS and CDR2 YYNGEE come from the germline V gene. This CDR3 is CASSVEPTHNQPQHF. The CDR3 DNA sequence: TGTGCCAGCAGCGTAGAACCAACCCACAATCAGCCCCAGCATTTT.

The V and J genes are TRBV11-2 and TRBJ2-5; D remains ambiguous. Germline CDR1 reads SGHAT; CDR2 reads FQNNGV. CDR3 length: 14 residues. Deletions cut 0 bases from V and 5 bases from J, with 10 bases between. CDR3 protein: CASSLDRRRETQYF. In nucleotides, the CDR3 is TGTGCCAGCAGCTTAGACAGACGAAGGGAGACCCAGTACTTC. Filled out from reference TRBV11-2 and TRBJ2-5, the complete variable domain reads EAGVAQSPRYKIIEKRQSVAFWCNPISGHATLYWYQQILGQGPKLLIQFQNNGVVDDSQLPKDRFSAERLKGVDSTLKIQPAKLEDSAVYLCASSLDRRRETQYFGPGTRLLVL.

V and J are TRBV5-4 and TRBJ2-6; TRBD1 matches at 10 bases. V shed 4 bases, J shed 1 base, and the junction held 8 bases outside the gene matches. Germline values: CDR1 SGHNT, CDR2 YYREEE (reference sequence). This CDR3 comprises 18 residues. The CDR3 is CASSARTGGGSGANVLTF. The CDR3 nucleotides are TGTGCCAGCAGCGCTCGGACAGGGGGAGGATCTGGGGCCAACGTCCTGACTTTC.

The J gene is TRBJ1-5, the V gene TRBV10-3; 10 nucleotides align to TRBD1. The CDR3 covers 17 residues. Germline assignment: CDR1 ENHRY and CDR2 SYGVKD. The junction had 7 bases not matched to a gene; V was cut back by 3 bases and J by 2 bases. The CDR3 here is CAISDGGTGVGNQPQHF. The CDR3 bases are TGTGCCATCAGTGACGGGGGGACAGGGGTTGGCAATCAGCCCCAGCATTTT.

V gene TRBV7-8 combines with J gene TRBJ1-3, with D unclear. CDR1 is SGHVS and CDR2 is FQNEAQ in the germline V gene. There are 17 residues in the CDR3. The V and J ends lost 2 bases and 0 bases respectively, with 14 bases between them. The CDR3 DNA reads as TGTGCCAGCAGCTTAAGGCCGAATTCCCCCTCTGGAAACACCATATATTTT. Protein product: CASSLRPNSPSGNTIYF.

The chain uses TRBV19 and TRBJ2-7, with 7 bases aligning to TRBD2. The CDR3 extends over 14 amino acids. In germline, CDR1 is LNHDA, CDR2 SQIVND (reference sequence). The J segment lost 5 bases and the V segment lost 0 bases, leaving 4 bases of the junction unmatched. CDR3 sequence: CASSIEGGTDEQYF. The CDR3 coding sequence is TGTGCCAGTAGTATAGAGGGGGGGACGGACGAGCAGTACTTC.

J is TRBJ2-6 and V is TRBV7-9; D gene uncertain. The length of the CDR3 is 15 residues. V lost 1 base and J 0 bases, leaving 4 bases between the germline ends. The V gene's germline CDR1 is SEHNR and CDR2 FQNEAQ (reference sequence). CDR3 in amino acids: CASSLGSSGANVLTF. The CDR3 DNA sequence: TGTGCCAGCAGCTTAGGCAGCTCTGGGGCCAACGTCCTGACTTTC.

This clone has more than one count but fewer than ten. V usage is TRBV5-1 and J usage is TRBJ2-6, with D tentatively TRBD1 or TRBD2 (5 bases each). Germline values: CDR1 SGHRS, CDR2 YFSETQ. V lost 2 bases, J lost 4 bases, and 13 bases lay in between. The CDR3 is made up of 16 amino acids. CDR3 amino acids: CASSFGGLAGANVLTF. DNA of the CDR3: TGCGCCAGCAGCTTTGGGGGATTGGCCGGGGCCAACGTCCTGACTTTC.

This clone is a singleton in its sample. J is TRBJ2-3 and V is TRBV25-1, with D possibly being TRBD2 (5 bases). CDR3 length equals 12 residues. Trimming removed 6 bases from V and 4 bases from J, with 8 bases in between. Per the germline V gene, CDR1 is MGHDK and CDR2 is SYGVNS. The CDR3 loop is CASRQEADTQYF. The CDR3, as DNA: TGTGCCAGCAGGCAGGAGGCAGATACGCAGTATTTT.

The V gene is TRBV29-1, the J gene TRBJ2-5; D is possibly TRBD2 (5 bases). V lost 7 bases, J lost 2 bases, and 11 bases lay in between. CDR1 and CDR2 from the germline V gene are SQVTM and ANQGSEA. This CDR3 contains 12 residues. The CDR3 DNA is TGCAGCGGTACCCGGGGACAAGAGACCCAGTACTTC. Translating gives CSGTRGQETQYF.

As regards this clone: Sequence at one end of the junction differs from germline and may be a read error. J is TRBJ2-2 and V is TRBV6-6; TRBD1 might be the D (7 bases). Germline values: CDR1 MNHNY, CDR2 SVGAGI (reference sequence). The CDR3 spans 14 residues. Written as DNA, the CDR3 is TGTGCCTGCAGGGGGGCAGAGAACACCGGGGAGCTGTTTTTT. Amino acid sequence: CACRGAENTGELFF.

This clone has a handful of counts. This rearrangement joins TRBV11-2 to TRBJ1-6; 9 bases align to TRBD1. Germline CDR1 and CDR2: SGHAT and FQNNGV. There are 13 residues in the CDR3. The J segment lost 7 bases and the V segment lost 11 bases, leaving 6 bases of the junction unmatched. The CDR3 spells CAAGDRENSPLHF. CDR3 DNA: TGTGCCGCGGGGGACAGGGAAAATTCACCCCTCCACTTT.